The next 18 T cell receptor beta chains were all read from a single sample in a study of blood T cell repertoires in COVID-19. Assay: immunoSEQ multiplex PCR; the TCRdb copy retains only in-frame clones and omits some. The sample lists around 200,000 clones, around 85% occurring once. Sequencing was performed on peripheral blood. These receptors came from a woman over 75 with acute or convalescent COVID-19.

This clone was seen only a few times. The chain joins TRBV4-1 to TRBJ2-1; 10 bases align to TRBD2. Germline V gene sequence: CDR1 MGHRA, CDR2 YSYEKL. This CDR3 comprises 16 residues. V shed 0 bases, J shed 8 bases, and the junction held 7 bases outside the gene matches. CDR3: CASSQDIAGGVDEQFF. The CDR3 DNA follows: TGCGCCAGCAGCCAAGATATAGCGGGGGGCGTTGATGAGCAGTTCTTC.

The rearrangement links TRBV18 to TRBJ1-1; no definite D call. Germline V gene sequence: CDR1 KGHSH, CDR2 LQKENI. This CDR3 region has 18 residues. The V gene lost 2 bases and the J gene lost 1 base, with 20 bases spanning the gap. The CDR3 loop reads CASSPSGPGNRRNTEAFF. CDR3 coding DNA: TGTGCCAGCTCACCAAGCGGGCCCGGGAATCGAAGGAACACTGAAGCTTTCTTT.

The chain is built from TRBV23-1 and TRBJ2-7; D is possibly TRBD1 (5 bases). TRBV23-1 is flagged as an ORF with uncertain function. Trimming stripped 1 base from V and 4 bases from J, with 17 bases between. The CDR3 spans 16 residues. DNA of the CDR3: TGCGCCAGCAGTCAATATGCATGTGAACAGGTTTACGAGCAGTACTTC. This sequence encodes CASSQYACEQVYEQYF.

The rearrangement uses TRBV5-1 and TRBJ1-1; D is ambiguous. The CDR3 sequence is 13 residues long. The germline CDR1 and CDR2 sequences are SGHRS and YFSETQ. V shed 1 base and J shed 3 bases, with 7 bases lying between them. The CDR3 protein is CASSLSSDTEAFF. CDR3 nucleotides: TGCGCCAGCAGCTTGTCGTCCGACACTGAAGCTTTCTTT.

The genes are TRBV4-3 and TRBJ1-6, with D hard to call. Trimming removed 4 bases at V and 9 bases at J, with 10 bases between. Looked up from germline, CDR1 is LGHNA and CDR2 is YSLEER. CDR3 length equals 13 residues. CDR3 nucleotide sequence: TGCGCCAGCAGCCCAGGAAGGATTTCACCCCTCCACTTT. Translation gives CASSPGRISPLHF.

This clone was detected only once. The rearrangement uses TRBV19 and TRBJ1-5; a possible D gene is TRBD1 (5 bases). The CDR3 sequence is 16 residues long. Germline V gene sequence: CDR1 LNHDA, CDR2 SQIVND (reference sequence). Between the trimmed V and J ends, which lost 7 bases and 5 bases, there was a span of 21 bases. In DNA form, the CDR3 reads TGTGCCAGTATGCCTGGGGCAGGGAAAGATTATCAGCCCCAGCATTTT. Translation gives CASMPGAGKDYQPQHF.

The V and J genes are TRBV6-5 and TRBJ2-6; D uncertain. V dropped 0 bases and J dropped 0 bases, with 6 bases sitting between them. There are 16 residues in the CDR3. The germline gives CDR1 MNHEY, CDR2 SVGAGI. The CDR3: CASSYSVSSGANVLTF. In DNA, the CDR3 is TGTGCCAGCAGTTACTCGGTTAGCTCTGGGGCCAACGTCCTGACTTTC.

The chain carries TRBV7-3 and TRBJ2-5; 10 nucleotides match TRBD1. The length of the CDR3 is 15 residues. J lost 5 bases, V lost 2 bases, and 5 bases had no gene match. The germline V gene encodes CDR1 SGHTA and CDR2 FQGTGA. Written as DNA, the CDR3 is TGTGCCAGCAGCTTAGACAGGGGGCGCGGTGAGACCCAGTACTTC. Its protein is CASSLDRGRGETQYF.

The chain couples TRBV12-3 or TRBV12-4 to TRBJ1-2, with D uncertain. The CDR3 covers 13 residues. The germline V and J ends were trimmed by 5 bases and 2 bases, with 9 bases remaining between them. CDR3 sequence: CASSRSINYGYTF. CDR3 DNA sequence: TGTGCCAGCAGTCGTAGCATAAACTATGGCTACACCTTC.

This clone was seen a few times. The V and J genes are TRBV7-9 and TRBJ2-2, with 8 positions matching TRBD1. Per germline, CDR1 SEHNR and CDR2 FQNEAQ (reference sequence). The CDR3 length is 19 residues. The trim removed 5 bases at V and 4 bases at J, leaving 18 bases unmatched. CDR3 loop: CASSATFGGQGRGTGELFF. Here the CDR3 DNA reads TGTGCCAGCAGCGCGACCTTCGGCGGACAGGGAAGGGGCACCGGGGAGCTGTTTTTT.

Only a few counts were recorded for this clone. The J gene is TRBJ2-5, the V gene TRBV6-2 or TRBV6-3, with D possibly TRBD2 on 7 matching bases. This CDR3 region has 19 residues. V was cut by 1 base and J by 2 bases, with 23 bases left in between. Germline assignment: CDR1 MNHEY and CDR2 SVGEGT. This CDR3 is CASSYWTQGLAEVQETQYF. CDR3 sequence (DNA): TGTGCCAGCAGTTACTGGACCCAGGGGCTAGCGGAAGTTCAAGAGACCCAGTACTTC.

The V and J genes are TRBV11-3 and TRBJ2-7; 7 positions match TRBD2. Trimming at V came to 5 bases and at J to 4 bases, leaving 11 bases not matched to a gene. Germline lookup yields CDR1 SGHNT and CDR2 YENEEA. The CDR3 is 15 residues long. This CDR3 reads CASSKTLAGEYEQYF. The CDR3 bases are TGTGCCAGCAGCAAGACGCTCGCGGGAGAGTACGAGCAGTACTTC.

A few counts support this clone. The chain uses TRBV5-4 and TRBJ1-1; 11 nucleotides match TRBD1. The CDR3 covers 16 residues. J lost 3 bases, V lost 3 bases, and 7 bases had no gene match. The germline V gene encodes CDR1 SGHNT and CDR2 YYREEE (reference sequence). The CDR3 DNA reads TGTGCCAGCAGCTCCCTGGACAGGGGGCTTGACACTGAAGCTTTCTTT. This sequence encodes CASSSLDRGLDTEAFF.

This clone was observed at least ten times. The genes are TRBV20-1 and TRBJ1-6, with D hard to call. Germline values: CDR1 DFQATT, CDR2 SNEGSKA (reference sequence). CDR3 length: 13 amino acids. The V end was cut by 3 bases, the J end by 9 bases, with 12 bases between. As DNA, the CDR3 is TGCAGTGCTAGTGTCACAGTGCGTTCACCCCTCCACTTT. It specifies CSASVTVRSPLHF.

In regard to this clone: This CDR3 is also generated by other DNA sequences in the sample. The chain combines TRBV7-2 with TRBJ1-1, with D possibly matching TRBD1 (5 bases). In germline, CDR1 is SGHTA, CDR2 FQGNSA. V was cut by 1 base and J by 5 bases, with 11 bases left in between. The CDR3 has 14 amino acids. CDR3 amino acids: CASSLGSGGTEAFF. The CDR3 DNA reads TGTGCCAGCAGCTTAGGTTCCGGGGGGACTGAAGCTTTCTTT.

This clone was seen a single time. The rearrangement links TRBV19 to TRBJ1-5, with 7 bases fitting TRBD1. V shed 1 base, J shed 0 bases, and the junction held 12 bases outside the gene matches. The CDR3 contains 19 residues. CDR1 is LNHDA, CDR2 SQIVND, per germline (reference sequence). The CDR3 region has the DNA TGTGCCAGTAGTATAGGACGGGACAGTCCCCTATATAGCAATCAGCCCCAGCATTTT. It specifies CASSIGRDSPLYSNQPQHF.

In DNA form, the CDR3 reads TGCGCCAGCAGCTTCACACGGACAGCCCCGGAGGGCTACACCTTC. Translation: CASSFTRTAPEGYTF. The chain joins TRBV5-1 to TRBJ1-2; possibly TRBD1 for D (6 bases). Trimming stripped 2 bases from V and 8 bases from J, with 19 bases between. There are 15 residues in the CDR3. Germline CDR1 SGHRS, CDR2 YFSETQ.

This clone has more than one count but fewer than ten. The J gene is TRBJ1-1, the V gene TRBV7-9; 8 nucleotides agree with TRBD1. The CDR3 extends over 15 amino acids. Germline loops: CDR1 SEHNR, CDR2 FQNEAQ (reference sequence). The ends lost 5 bases at V and 1 base at J; junction bases unmatched: 6. The CDR3 region has the DNA TGTGCCAGCAGCAAACCCGGACAGGGGAACACTGAAGCTTTCTTT. Protein product: CASSKPGQGNTEAFF.